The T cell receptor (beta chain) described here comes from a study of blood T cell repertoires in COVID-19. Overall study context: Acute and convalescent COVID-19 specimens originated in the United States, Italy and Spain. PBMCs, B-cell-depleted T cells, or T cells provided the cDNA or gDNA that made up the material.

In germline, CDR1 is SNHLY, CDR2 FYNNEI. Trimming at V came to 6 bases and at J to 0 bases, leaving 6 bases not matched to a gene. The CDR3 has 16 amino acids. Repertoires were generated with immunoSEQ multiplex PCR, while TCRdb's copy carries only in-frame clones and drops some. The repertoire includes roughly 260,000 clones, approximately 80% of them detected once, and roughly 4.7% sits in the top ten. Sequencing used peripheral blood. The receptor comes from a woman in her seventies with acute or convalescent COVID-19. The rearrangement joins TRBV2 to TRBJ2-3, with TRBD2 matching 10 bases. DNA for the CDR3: TGTGCCAGCAGGGAACTAGCGGGGACTAGCACAGATACGCAGTATTTT. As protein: CASRELAGTSTDTQYF.